Shown below are 14 T cell receptor beta chains from a single sample sequenced in a study of technical replicates of blood from a handful of donors. The repertoire was sequenced with immunoSEQ multiplex PCR; TCRdb's copy has only in-frame clones and lacks some. The sample records 56,000 or so clones, 90% to 95% being singletons. Sequencing used PBMCs. All receptors come from a human donor in good health. Some clones in this sample may be carry-over from other donors' samples.

J is TRBJ2-7 and V is TRBV12-5; the match to TRBD1 covers 7 bases. The CDR3 extends over 14 amino acids. Per germline, CDR1 LGHNT and CDR2 FRNRAP. V was clipped by 4 bases and J by 3 bases; unmatched bases: 6. The DNA of the CDR3 is TGTGCTAGTGGTTGGAACAGGGGAAACTACGAGCAGTACTTC. Protein product: CASGWNRGNYEQYF.

V and J are TRBV5-1 and TRBJ1-2, with D maybe TRBD1 (5 bases). The CDR3 sequence is 12 residues long. V gave up 4 bases and J gave up 3 bases, with 7 bases separating them. The V gene's germline CDR1 is SGHRS and CDR2 YFSETQ. This CDR3 reads CASSRGDYGYTF. In DNA, the CDR3 is TGCGCCAGCAGCAGGGGCGACTATGGCTACACCTTC.

V and J are TRBV6-6 and TRBJ2-5, with a weak D call TRBD2 (6 bases). The CDR3 sequence is 14 residues long. Trimming left V 1 base short and J 7 bases short, with 13 bases between. Per the germline V gene, CDR1 is MNHNY and CDR2 is SVGAGI (reference sequence). CDR3 DNA: TGTGCCAGCAGTTACTATTTTCAGGAGGGGACCCAGTACTTC. It yields the protein CASSYYFQEGTQYF.

The genes are TRBV11-2 and TRBJ1-3; TRBD1 aligns across 7 bases. Trimming at V came to 0 bases and at J to 0 bases, leaving 8 bases not matched to a gene. This CDR3 spans 18 amino acids. CDR1 and CDR2 (germline): SGHAT, FQNNGV. CDR3 residues: CASSLDGRGHLSGNTIYF. CDR3 DNA sequence: TGTGCCAGCAGCTTAGACGGGAGGGGGCACCTCTCTGGAAACACCATATATTTT.

CDR3 sequence (DNA): TGCGCCAGCGCCGTCCGGGACTCCCTTTCCGAGCAGTACTTC. This translates into CASAVRDSLSEQYF. V gene TRBV5-1 combines with J gene TRBJ2-7, with TRBD2 as a possible D gene (6 bases). The CDR3 loop spans 14 amino acids. Germline V CDR1 and CDR2: SGHRS, YFSETQ. V lost 7 bases and J lost 6, with 20 bases in between. Full variable domain (rest looked up from reference TRBV5-1 and TRBJ2-7): KAGVTQTPRYLIKTRGQQVTLSCSPISGHRSVSWYQQTPGQGLQFLFEYFSETQRNKGNFPGRFSGRQFSNSRSEMNVSTLELGDSALYLCASAVRDSLSEQYFGPGTRLTVT.

The rearrangement uses TRBV5-1 and TRBJ2-7; 7 positions agree with TRBD1. The CDR3 totals 13 residues. CDR1 and CDR2 (germline): SGHRS, YFSETQ. J gave up 2 bases and V 4 bases, and 3 bases lay outside the gene matches. CDR3 loop: CASSAGQAYEQYF. For the CDR3, the DNA is TGCGCCAGCAGCGCCGGACAGGCCTACGAGCAGTACTTC.

V gene TRBV7-9 combines with J gene TRBJ2-1; 8 positions match TRBD1. The CDR3 runs 12 residues. CDR1 and CDR2 (germline): SEHNR, FQNEAQ (reference sequence). V lost 5 bases to trimming and J lost 9 bases; unmatched junction nucleotides: 3. The CDR3 DNA reads as TGTGCCAGCAGCACCAGGGGGCTTGAGCAGTTCTTC. Encoded protein: CASSTRGLEQFF.

This chain joins TRBV29-1 and TRBJ2-5, with 8 nucleotides matching TRBD2. This CDR3 comprises 14 residues. Germline loops: CDR1 SQVTM, CDR2 ANQGSEA. Trimming at V came to 1 base and at J to 7 bases, leaving 8 bases not matched to a gene. The CDR3 loop is CSVEGTSSAGTQYF. The CDR3 DNA is TGCAGCGTTGAAGGGACTAGCAGCGCAGGGACCCAGTACTTC. Full variable domain (outside the CDR3, taken from reference TRBV29-1 and TRBJ2-5): SAVISQKPSRDICQRGTSLTIQCQVDSQVTMMFWYRQQPGQSLTLIATANQGSEATYESGFVIDKFPISRPNLTFSTLTVSNMSPEDSSIYLCSVEGTSSAGTQYFGPGTRLLVL.

The gene calls are TRBV18 and TRBJ2-5; D is possibly TRBD1 (5 bases). This CDR3 has 13 amino acids. Germline V CDR1 and CDR2: KGHSH, LQKENI. The ends were cut back, 6 bases at V and 3 bases at J, with 11 bases in the middle. CDR3 nucleotides: TGTGCCAGCTCCCTCGACAGTAAAGAGACCCAGTACTTC. It encodes CASSLDSKETQYF.

The chain is built from TRBV5-6 and TRBJ2-7, with 8 bases fitting TRBD2. The CDR3 is 14 amino acids. With V trimmed by 4 bases and J by 6 bases, 9 bases remained unmatched. Germline CDR1 reads SGHDT; CDR2 reads YYEEEE. The CDR3 region is CASSHNPREGEQYF. As DNA, the CDR3 is TGTGCCAGCAGCCATAATCCCCGGGAGGGCGAGCAGTACTTC.

V and J are TRBV19 and TRBJ1-1, with 9 positions matching TRBD1. The CDR3 is 17 amino acids. The V gene end was trimmed by 10 bases and the J gene end by 0 bases; junction bases not matched to a gene: 15. Germline V CDR1 and CDR2: LNHDA, SQIVND (reference sequence). CDR3 sequence (DNA): TGTGCCACCGGACAGGGGCTGGGAAAAGGGGTGAACACTGAAGCTTTCTTT. It codes for CATGQGLGKGVNTEAFF. The entire variable domain, with the rest obtained from reference TRBV19 and TRBJ1-1, is as follows: DGGITQSPKYLFRKEGQNVTLSCEQNLNHDAMYWYRQDPGQGLRLIYYSQIVNDFQKGDIAEGYSVSREKKESFPLTVTSAQKNPTAFYLCATGQGLGKGVNTEAFFGQGTRLTVV.

The chain combines TRBV5-5 with TRBJ1-2; D is possibly TRBD1 (6 bases). The CDR3 is 14 residues long. V was cut by 5 bases and J by 4 bases, with 15 bases left in between. The germline gives CDR1 SGHKS, CDR2 YYEKEE (reference sequence). CDR3 nucleotides: TGTGCCAGCAGTTACAGGGACTACAGCTATGGCTACACCTTC. This translates into CASSYRDYSYGYTF.

V and J are TRBV4-2 and TRBJ2-4, with 8 bases aligning to TRBD2. The CDR3 contains 16 residues. Germline CDR1 is LGHNA and CDR2 is YNFKEQ. V gave up 1 base and J gave up 3 bases; unmatched junction bases: 5. This chain's CDR3 is CASSQGFSGDKNIQYF. As DNA, the CDR3 is TGTGCCAGCAGCCAAGGCTTTAGCGGGGACAAAAACATTCAGTACTTC.

This chain connects TRBV7-2 to TRBJ1-2; no definite D call. The V and J ends lost 1 base and 5 bases respectively, with 8 bases between them. Germline V gives CDR1 SGHTA, CDR2 FQGNSA. This CDR3 has 13 amino acids. CDR3 region: CASSLVREYGYTF. The CDR3 region has the DNA TGTGCCAGCAGCTTAGTTAGAGAATATGGCTACACCTTC.